These T cell receptor beta chains were read from a single sample in a study of PD-1 blockade in classical Hodgkin lymphoma. Measured with immunoSEQ multiplex PCR; TCRdb has only the in-frame clones, and not every one. This sample has 45,000 or so clones; 85% to 90% occur once, and the top ten carry roughly 10%. The material was peripheral blood mononuclear cells (PBMCs), obtained at baseline. The receptors shown here come from a human donor with classical Hodgkin lymphoma. The CDR3 runs from the conserved cysteine through the conserved F or W. Each record gives: J gene, clone size, V gene, D gene, CDR3 protein, CDR3 DNA. The D gene is left open where the match is weak. Rows give clone size only sometimes, using once, few, many, or a class for an expanded clone.

j_call: TRBJ2-5; clone_size: NA; v_call: TRBV5-1; d_call: TRBD1; cdr3_aa: CASSLAGQDQETQYF; cdr3_nt: TGCGCCAGCAGCTTGGCGGGACAGGATCAAGAGACCCAGTACTTC
j_call: TRBJ2-7; clone_size: NA; v_call: TRBV28; d_call: TRBD2; cdr3_aa: CASSFSGTSGIFSYEQYF; cdr3_nt: TGTGCCAGCAGTTTTTCCGGGACTAGCGGGATCTTCTCCTACGAGCAGTACTTC
j_call: TRBJ1-1; clone_size: NA; v_call: TRBV27; d_call: NA; cdr3_aa: CASSKRTTRTEAFF; cdr3_nt: TGTGCCAGCAGTAAAAGAACCACACGGACTGAAGCTTTCTTT
j_call: TRBJ2-7; clone_size: NA; v_call: TRBV27; d_call: TRBD1; cdr3_aa: CASSITGAVNEQYF; cdr3_nt: TGTGCCAGCAGCATAACAGGGGCAGTAAACGAGCAGTACTTC
j_call: TRBJ2-2; clone_size: NA; v_call: TRBV5-4; d_call: TRBD2; cdr3_aa: CASSLGGLAGGELFF; cdr3_nt: TGTGCCAGCAGCTTGGGGGGACTAGCGGGCGGGGAGCTGTTTTTT
j_call: TRBJ2-7; clone_size: NA; v_call: TRBV5-1; d_call: NA; cdr3_aa: CASSQGIPSYEQYF; cdr3_nt: TGCGCCAGCAGCCAGGGGATCCCTTCCTACGAGCAGTACTTC
j_call: TRBJ2-4; clone_size: NA; v_call: TRBV19; d_call: NA; cdr3_aa: CASSIGQRAKNIQYF; cdr3_nt: TGTGCCAGTAGTATTGGGCAGAGGGCCAAAAACATTCAGTACTTC
j_call: TRBJ2-5; clone_size: NA; v_call: TRBV18; d_call: NA; cdr3_aa: CASTRQNVQETQYF; cdr3_nt: TGTGCCAGCACCCGACAGAACGTACAAGAGACCCAGTACTTC
j_call: TRBJ1-1; clone_size: NA; v_call: TRBV27; d_call: NA; cdr3_aa: CASSFSGNTEAFF; cdr3_nt: TGTGCCAGCAGTTTTAGTGGGAACACTGAAGCTTTCTTT
j_call: TRBJ1-1; clone_size: NA; v_call: TRBV5-4; d_call: NA; cdr3_aa: CASSSQGRNTEAFF; cdr3_nt: TGTGCCAGCAGCTCTCAGGGCCGGAACACTGAAGCTTTCTTT
j_call: TRBJ2-7; clone_size: NA; v_call: TRBV6-5; d_call: TRBD1; cdr3_aa: CASSHRGLGEQYF; cdr3_nt: TGTGCCAGCAGTCACAGGGGCCTTGGGGAGCAGTACTTC
j_call: TRBJ2-5; clone_size: few; v_call: TRBV5-8; d_call: TRBD2; cdr3_aa: CASSAGLAGAETQYF; cdr3_nt: TGTGCCAGCAGCGCTGGACTAGCGGGGGCAGAGACCCAGTACTTC
j_call: TRBJ1-1; clone_size: NA; v_call: TRBV6-6; d_call: TRBD1; cdr3_aa: CASSYPDRVRVTEAFF; cdr3_nt: TGTGCCAGCAGTTACCCGGACAGGGTGAGGGTCACTGAAGCTTTCTTT
j_call: TRBJ2-7; clone_size: NA; v_call: TRBV28; d_call: NA; cdr3_aa: CASRIPTSYEQYF; cdr3_nt: TGTGCCAGCAGAATTCCAACAAGCTACGAGCAGTACTTC
j_call: TRBJ2-5; clone_size: NA; v_call: TRBV28; d_call: TRBD1; cdr3_aa: CASRHRDSIRRTQYF; cdr3_nt: TGTGCCAGCAGACACCGGGACAGCATTAGACGGACCCAGTACTTC
j_call: TRBJ1-5; clone_size: NA; v_call: TRBV9; d_call: NA; cdr3_aa: CASSVGAGDQPQHF; cdr3_nt: TGTGCCAGCAGCGTTGGGGCAGGGGATCAGCCCCAGCATTTT
j_call: TRBJ2-7; clone_size: NA; v_call: TRBV5-3; d_call: NA; cdr3_aa: CAVGGYEQYF; cdr3_nt: TGTGCCGTTGGAGGTTACGAGCAGTACTTC